Listed here are 14 T cell receptor beta chains from one sample, sequenced in a study of T cells after yellow fever vaccination. TCRdb passed the 5' RACE reads through MiXCR, listing each CDR3 protein once. Counted here are approximately 160,000 distinct CDR3 sequences, 9.3% occurring once; the ten biggest clones make up roughly 40%. Sequences were derived from CD8+ T cells sorted from PBMCs, sampled 45 days after the yellow fever booster vaccination. All receptors derive from a man between 18 and 29 years old who received the YFV17D yellow fever vaccine.

This clonotype has just a few counts. This chain connects TRBV7-9 to TRBJ2-1; 7 bases match TRBD1. Trimming cost V 5 bases and J 2 bases; bases outside gene matches: 9. The germline CDR1 and CDR2 sequences are SEHNR and FQNEAQ (reference sequence). The CDR3 consists of 16 residues. The CDR3: CASSGREGATYNEQFF. The CDR3 DNA reads TGTGCCAGCAGCGGTCGTGAGGGGGCTACCTACAATGAGCAGTTCTTC.

V usage is TRBV7-3 and J usage is TRBJ2-1; TRBD1 is a possible D gene (6 bases). CDR1 and CDR2 from the germline V gene are SGHTA and FQGTGA. The ends were cut back, 6 bases at V and 0 bases at J, with 12 bases in the middle. The CDR3 is made up of 15 amino acids. The CDR3 reads CASSYRATSYNEQFF. The CDR3 DNA reads as TGTGCCAGCAGTTACAGGGCGACCTCCTACAATGAGCAGTTCTTC.

The CDR3 reads CASRSGQGGLTNEKLFF. The DNA of the CDR3 is TGCGCCAGCAGATCTGGACAGGGAGGACTAACTAATGAAAAACTGTTTTTT. The J gene is TRBJ1-4, the V gene TRBV4-1, with TRBD1 identical over 8 bases. The CDR3 consists of 17 residues. V shed 6 bases, J shed 1 base, and the junction held 10 bases outside the gene matches. Germline values: CDR1 MGHRA, CDR2 YSYEKL.

The chain has TRBV21-1 and TRBJ2-4; the table's D gene call, TRBD2, was not cross checked with the DNA. TRBV21-1 is annotated as a pseudogene. The CDR3 totals 17 residues. CDR3 region: CASSKGGTSGSKNIQYF. CDR3 nucleotide sequence: TGTGCCAGCAGCAAAGGGGGGACTAGCGGTTCCAAAAACATTCAGTACTTC.

The CDR3 loop reads CASSRGLAGEETQYF. For the CDR3, the DNA is TGCGCCAGCAGCCGGGGACTAGCGGGGGAAGAGACCCAGTACTTC. The chain couples TRBV5-1 to TRBJ2-5; 14 bases agree with TRBD2. The junction had 2 bases not matched to a gene; V was cut back by 4 bases and J by 3 bases. The CDR3 spans 15 residues. CDR1 and CDR2 from the germline V gene are SGHRS and YFSETQ.

This clonotype was counted ten times or more. The chain couples TRBV29-1 to TRBJ2-2, with D possibly being TRBD1 (6 bases). V was clipped by 7 bases and J by 4 bases, with 10 bases between them. Germline lookup yields CDR1 SQVTM and CDR2 ANQGSEA. The CDR3 totals 12 residues. CDR3 bases: TGCAGCGGTGGGGACATCACCGGGGAGCTGTTTTTT. Translation gives CSGGDITGELFF.

This clonotype has ten or more counts. The chain employs TRBV11-2 and TRBJ2-3, with 11 bases lining up with TRBD2. The CDR3 runs to 16 residues. CDR1 is SGHAT, CDR2 FQNNGV, per germline. Trimming removed 3 bases from V and 0 bases from J; junction bases left unmatched: 2. CDR3 bases: TGTGCCAGCAGCTTGACTAGCGGGACCAGCACAGATACGCAGTATTTT. This encodes CASSLTSGTSTDTQYF.

This clonotype has just a few counts. The chain combines TRBV7-9 with TRBJ1-1; possible D gene TRBD1, 6 bases. The CDR3 length is 13 residues. Germline V gene lookup returns CDR1 SEHNR and CDR2 FQNEAQ (reference sequence). V lost 6 bases and J lost 5, with 13 bases in between. CDR3 nucleotide sequence: TGTGCCAGCAGTCCGGGGGCGGGGACTGAAGCTTTCTTT. Translation: CASSPGAGTEAFF.

The chain combines TRBV7-6 with TRBJ1-4; no clear D gene. CDR3 size: 14 residues. The V end was cut by 0 bases, the J end by 4 bases, with 6 bases between. Germline V lookup: CDR1 SGHVS, CDR2 FNYEAQ. CDR3 nucleotides: TGTGCCAGCAGCTTAGCGGGAGTTAATGAAAAACTGTTTTTT. Encoded protein: CASSLAGVNEKLFF.

The gene calls are TRBV7-9 and TRBJ1-4; D unresolved. V was pared by 2 bases and J by 4 bases, with 8 bases between. Germline CDR1 SEHNR, CDR2 FQNEAQ (reference sequence). The CDR3 runs 14 residues. The CDR3 nucleotides are TGTGCCAGCAGCTTACTCCGGGGTAATGAAAAACTGTTTTTT. It yields the protein CASSLLRGNEKLFF.

The chain combines TRBV15 with TRBJ2-3; D is unresolved. V shed 2 bases and J shed 0 bases, with 3 bases lying between them. This CDR3 comprises 13 residues. Looked up from germline, CDR1 is LNHNV and CDR2 is YYDKDF (reference sequence). The CDR3 sequence: CATSRRSTDTQYF. Here the CDR3 DNA reads TGTGCCACCAGCAGACGGAGCACAGATACGCAGTATTTT. Filled out from reference TRBV15 and TRBJ2-3, the complete variable domain reads DAMVIQNPRYQVTQFGKPVTLSCSQTLNHNVMYWYQQKSSQAPKLLFHYYDKDFNNEADTPDNFQSRRPNTSFCFLDIRSPGLGDTAMYLCATSRRSTDTQYFGPGTRLTVL.

The gene calls are TRBV20-1 and TRBJ2-7; D possibly uses TRBD1 or TRBD2 (5 bases each). V was pared by 1 base and J by 0 bases, with 25 bases between. Germline V gene data show CDR1 as DFQATT and CDR2 as SNEGSKA (reference sequence). The CDR3 is 19 residues long. CDR3 DNA sequence: TGCAGTGCTAGAGTCTGGGGAGACAGTACTTACCATAGCTCCTACGAGCAGTACTTC. This translates into CSARVWGDSTYHSSYEQYF.

This clonotype was seen only a few times. Sequence at one end of the junction differs from germline and may be a read error. V gene TRBV7-7 combines with J gene TRBJ2-1; TRBD1 agrees at 10 bases. The CDR3 loop spans 14 amino acids. Germline CDR1 and CDR2: SSHAT and FNYEAQ (reference sequence). The CDR3 DNA reads as TGTGCTAGCAGCCCGGGGACAGGGGTGAATGAGCAGTTCTTC. Its translation: CASSPGTGVNEQFF.

This clonotype was picked up a small number of times. The CDR3 DNA follows: TGTGCCATCAGCCCCCTGACTAGCGGGGGCACAGATACGCAGTATTTT. Amino acids: CAISPLTSGGTDTQYF. This rearrangement joins TRBV10-3 to TRBJ2-3; TRBD2 aligns across 11 bases. Looked up from germline, CDR1 is ENHRY and CDR2 is SYGVKD. The CDR3 contains 16 residues. Unmatched junction bases numbered 6, after V lost 6 bases and J lost 1 base.